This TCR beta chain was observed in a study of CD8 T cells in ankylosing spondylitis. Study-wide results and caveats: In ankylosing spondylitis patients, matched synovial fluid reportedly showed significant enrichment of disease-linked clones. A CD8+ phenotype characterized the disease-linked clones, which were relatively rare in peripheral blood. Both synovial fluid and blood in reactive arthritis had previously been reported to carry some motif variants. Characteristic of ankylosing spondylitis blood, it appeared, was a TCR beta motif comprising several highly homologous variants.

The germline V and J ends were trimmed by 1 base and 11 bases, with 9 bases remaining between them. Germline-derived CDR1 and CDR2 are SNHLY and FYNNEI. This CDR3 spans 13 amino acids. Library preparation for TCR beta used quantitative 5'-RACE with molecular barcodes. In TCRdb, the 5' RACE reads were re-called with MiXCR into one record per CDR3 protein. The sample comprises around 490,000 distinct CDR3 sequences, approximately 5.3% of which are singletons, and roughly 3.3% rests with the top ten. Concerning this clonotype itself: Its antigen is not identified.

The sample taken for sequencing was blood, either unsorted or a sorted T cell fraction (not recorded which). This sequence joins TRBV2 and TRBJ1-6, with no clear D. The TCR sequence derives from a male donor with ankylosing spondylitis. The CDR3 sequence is CASSEGWEAPLHF. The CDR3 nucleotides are TGTGCCAGCAGTGAAGGGTGGGAAGCACCCCTCCACTTT.